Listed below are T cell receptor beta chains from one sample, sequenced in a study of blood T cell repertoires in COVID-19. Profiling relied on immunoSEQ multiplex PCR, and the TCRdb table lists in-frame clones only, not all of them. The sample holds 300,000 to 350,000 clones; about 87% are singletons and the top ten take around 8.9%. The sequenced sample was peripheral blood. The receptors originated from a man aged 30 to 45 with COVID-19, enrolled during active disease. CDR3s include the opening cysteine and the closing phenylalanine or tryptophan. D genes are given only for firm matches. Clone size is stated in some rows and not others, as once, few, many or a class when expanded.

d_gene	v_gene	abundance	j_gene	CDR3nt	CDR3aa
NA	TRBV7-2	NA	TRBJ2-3	TGTGCCAGCAGCTTATCCCCAATACGTGGACGGGGTACAGATACGCAGTATTTT	CASSLSPIRGRGTDTQYF
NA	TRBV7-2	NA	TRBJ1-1	TGTGCCAGCAGCACACAGGGGAACACTGAAGCTTTCTTT	CASSTQGNTEAFF
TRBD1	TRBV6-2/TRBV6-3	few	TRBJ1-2	TGTGCCAGCAGTTACGCGACAGGGAATGGCTACACCTTC	CASSYATGNGYTF
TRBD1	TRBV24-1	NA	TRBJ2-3	TGTGCCACCAGTGATGGGACAGGGGGCCCAGATACGCAGTATTTT	CATSDGTGGPDTQYF
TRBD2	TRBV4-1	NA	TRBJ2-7	TGCGCCAGCAGCCTCGTAGCGGGGGGCTACGAGCAGTACTTC	CASSLVAGGYEQYF
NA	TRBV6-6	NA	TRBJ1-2	TGTGCCAGCAGTCAGACAGGCTATGGCTACACCTTC	CASSQTGYGYTF
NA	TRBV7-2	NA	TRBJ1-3	TGTGCCAGCAGCTCCTATCAATCTGGAAACACCATATATTTT	CASSSYQSGNTIYF
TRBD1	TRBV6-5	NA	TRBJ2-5	TGTGCCAGCAGTCAGGGGACAGGGAAGGAGACCCAGTACTTC	CASSQGTGKETQYF
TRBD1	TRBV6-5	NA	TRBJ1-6	TGTGCCTTACAAACAGGGGACTCACCCCTCCACTTT	CALQTGDSPLHF
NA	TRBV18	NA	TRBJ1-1	TGTGCCAGCTCATTATCGAACACTGAAGCTTTCTTT	CASSLSNTEAFF
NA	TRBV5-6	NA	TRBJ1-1	TGTGCCAGCAGCTTCATGAACACTGAAGCTTTCTTT	CASSFMNTEAFF
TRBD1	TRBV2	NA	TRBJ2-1	TGTGCCAGCAGCCTGGACAGGGGCTCCTACAATGAGCAGTTCTTC	CASSLDRGSYNEQFF
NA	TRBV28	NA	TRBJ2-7	TGTGCCAGCAGTTTTAGCGGCGGTCCTACCTACGAGCAGTACTTC	CASSFSGGPTYEQYF
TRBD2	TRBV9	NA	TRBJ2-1	TGTGCCAGCAGCGCGGCGGGGGGGTATACAAGGGAGCAGTTCTTC	CASSAAGGYTREQFF
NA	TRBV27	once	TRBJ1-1	TGTGCCAGCAGCGGGGTAGGAGGTGAACTCAAGGCTTTCTTT	CASSGVGGELKAFF
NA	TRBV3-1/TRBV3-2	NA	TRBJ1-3	TGTGCCAGCAGCCGAGGACAGCTAGACTCTGGAAACACCATATATTTT	CASSRGQLDSGNTIYF
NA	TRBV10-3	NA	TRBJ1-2	TGTGCCATCAAGACCCAGGGCCCTAACTATGACTACACCTTC	CAIKTQGPNYDYTF
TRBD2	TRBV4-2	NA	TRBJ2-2	TGTGCCAGCAGCCAAGAAGGACTAGCGGGGAACACCGGGGAGCTGTTTTTT	CASSQEGLAGNTGELFF
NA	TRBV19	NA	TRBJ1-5	TGTGCCAGTAATCGAGGCACACTTAGCAATCAGCCCCAGCATTTT	CASNRGTLSNQPQHF
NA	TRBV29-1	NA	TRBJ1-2	TGCAGCGCCCGAGGGATAGGTACCTACTATGGCTACACCTTC	CSARGIGTYYGYTF
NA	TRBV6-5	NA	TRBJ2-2	TGTGCCAGCAGTTACTCGACGAGGGTGGGAGGCGGGGAGCTGTTTTTT	CASSYSTRVGGGELFF
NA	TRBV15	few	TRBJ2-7	TGTGCCACCAGCGGATTGACAAACACCTACGAGCAGTACTTC	CATSGLTNTYEQYF
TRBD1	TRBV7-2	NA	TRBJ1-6	TGTGCCAGCAGCTTTGTCCCGGGACAGGGACGAAGGTCACCCCTCCACTTT	CASSFVPGQGRRSPLHF
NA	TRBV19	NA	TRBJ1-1	TGTGCCAGTAGCCTACAGGCCGCAAACACTGAAGCTTTCTTT	CASSLQAANTEAFF
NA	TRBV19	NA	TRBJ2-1	TGTGCCAGTAGTATAAGTAGCTCCTACAATGAGCAGTTCTTC	CASSISSSYNEQFF
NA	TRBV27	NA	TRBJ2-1	TGTGCCAGCAGTTTATCGGCAGGGTCTTCCTACAATGAGCAGTTCTTC	CASSLSAGSSYNEQFF
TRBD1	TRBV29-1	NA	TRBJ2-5	TGCAGCGAACGACAGGGGGGAGAGACCCAGTACTTC	CSERQGGETQYF
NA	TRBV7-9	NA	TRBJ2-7	TGTGCCAGCAGCCCAAACTCCTACGAGCAGTACTTC	CASSPNSYEQYF
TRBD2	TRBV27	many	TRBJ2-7	TGTGCCAGCAGTTTAGCGGGGGATGGCGAGCAGTACTTC	CASSLAGDGEQYF
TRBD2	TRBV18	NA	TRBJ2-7	TGTGCCAGCTCACCGGGACTAGCGGGAGTGGGCGAGCAGTACTTC	CASSPGLAGVGEQYF
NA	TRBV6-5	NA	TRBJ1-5	TGTGCCCTCGATAGAGGGGGGGGCAATCAGCCCCAGCATTTT	CALDRGGGNQPQHF
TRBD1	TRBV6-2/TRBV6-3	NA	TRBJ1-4	TGTGCCAGCAGTTCGTGGAGGACAGGGAATGAAAAACTGTTTTTT	CASSSWRTGNEKLFF
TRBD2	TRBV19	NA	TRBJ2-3	TGTGCCAGTGCCCCGACTAGCGGAACGGGACCAGATACGCAGTATTTT	CASAPTSGTGPDTQYF
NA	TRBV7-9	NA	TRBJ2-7	TGTGCCAGCAGCTTGGCAGGGAAAGTTTACGAGCAGTACTTC	CASSLAGKVYEQYF
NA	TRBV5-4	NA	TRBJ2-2	TGTGCCAGCAGCCCTCCGCAGGGTCTGAACACCGGGGAGCTGTTTTTT	CASSPPQGLNTGELFF
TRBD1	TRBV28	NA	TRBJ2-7	TGTGCCAGCAGTTTAGCTGGGACAGGGGGCGACTACGAGCAGTACTTC	CASSLAGTGGDYEQYF
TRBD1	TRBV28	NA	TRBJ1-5	TGTGCCAGCAGTTTAGGAGGGGGCGCAGGACAGCCCCAGCATTTT	CASSLGGGAGQPQHF
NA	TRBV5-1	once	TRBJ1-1	TGCGCCAGCAGTCGGGTTTCAAACACTGAAGCTTTCTTT	CASSRVSNTEAFF
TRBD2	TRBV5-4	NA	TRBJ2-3	TGTGCCAGCAGCCCTCAGCGGGGAGGAGATACGCAGTATTTT	CASSPQRGGDTQYF
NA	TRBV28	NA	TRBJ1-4	TGTGCCAGCAGCCGACCACAGGGCTTAGGGGGTGAAAAACTGTTTTTT	CASSRPQGLGGEKLFF
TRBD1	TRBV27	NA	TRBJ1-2	TGTGCCAGCAGTTTTACAGGGGGCTATGGCTACACCTTC	CASSFTGGYGYTF
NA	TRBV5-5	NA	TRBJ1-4	TGTGCCAGCAGCCTTGGGAGGGGGAATGAAAAACTGTTTTTT	CASSLGRGNEKLFF
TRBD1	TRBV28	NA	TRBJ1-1	TGTGCCAGCAGTTCGGGACAGGGCACTGAAGCTTTCTTT	CASSSGQGTEAFF
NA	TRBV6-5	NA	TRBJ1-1	TGTGCCAGCAGTTACTTTCGACAGCACACTGAAGCTTTCTTT	CASSYFRQHTEAFF
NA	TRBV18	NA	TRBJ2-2	TGTGCCAGCTCATCCCTATCGGTCAGCGAGGGTCTCCCCGGGGAGCTGTTTTTT	CASSSLSVSEGLPGELFF
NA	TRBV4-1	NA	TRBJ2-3	TGCGCCAGCAGCCCACATAACAGGGGGGGAGATACGCAGTATTTT	CASSPHNRGGDTQYF
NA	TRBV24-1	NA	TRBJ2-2	TGTGCCACCAGCGATACCAGATTATCGACATTCCCCGGGGAGCTGTTTTTT	CATSDTRLSTFPGELFF
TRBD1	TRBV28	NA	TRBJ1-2	TGTGCCACCGGGACAGGTAGTCACGGCTACACCTTC	CATGTGSHGYTF
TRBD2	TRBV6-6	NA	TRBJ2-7	TGTGCCAGCACCATTACCGAGCGGGGCGAGCAGTACTTC	CASTITERGEQYF
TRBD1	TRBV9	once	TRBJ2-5	TGTGCCAGCAGCGTAGTTCAGGGGGCCCCTCAAGAGACCCAGTACTTC	CASSVVQGAPQETQYF
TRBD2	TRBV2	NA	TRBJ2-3	TGTGCCAGCAGGGGGACTAGCGGGGGGCGAGATACGCAGTATTTT	CASRGTSGGRDTQYF
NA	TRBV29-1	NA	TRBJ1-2	TGCAGCGCCGACGAGGGTCAGATACAATATGGCTACACCTTC	CSADEGQIQYGYTF
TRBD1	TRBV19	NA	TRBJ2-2	TGTGCCAGTAACTCTCCACGGGACAGTAAATTGTTCACCGGGGAGCTGTTTTTT	CASNSPRDSKLFTGELFF